The next 26 T cell receptor beta chains were all read from a single sample in a study of T-cell reconstitution after alpha-beta-depleted transplantation in children. It was with unique molecular identifiers that the TCRbeta library was prepared. Using its own MiXCR run on the PCR reads, TCRdb lists one record per CDR3 protein. The sample lists 530,000 or so distinct CDR3 sequences; more than 20% were seen once. The sample consisted of PBMCs, taken before TCRalphabeta/CD19-depleted stem cell transplant. The receptor source for this set is a boy less than two years old with Wiskott-Aldrich syndrome, due to receive a stem cell transplant.

The chain couples TRBV20-1 to TRBJ2-2, with D perhaps TRBD1 or TRBD2 (5 bases each). The CDR3 is 16 amino acids. The V and J ends lost 5 bases and 7 bases respectively, with 23 bases between them. Germline loops: CDR1 DFQATT, CDR2 SNEGSKA (reference sequence). CDR3 region: CSAGRLGGSGIGELFF. In nucleotides, the CDR3 is TGCAGTGCTGGTCGGCTTGGGGGATCGGGGATCGGGGAGCTGTTTTTT.

This clonotype was observed a few times. CDR3 in DNA: TGCGCCAGCAGCTTGGGCAGGACACCCTCTGAGCAGTACTTC. It specifies CASSLGRTPSEQYF. This sequence joins TRBV5-1 and TRBJ2-7; D might be TRBD1 (5 bases). The germline V and J ends were trimmed by 0 bases and 7 bases, with 14 bases remaining between them. CDR1 and CDR2 (germline): SGHRS, YFSETQ. The CDR3 runs 14 residues.

The chain combines TRBV12-3 or TRBV12-4 with TRBJ2-6, with 10 bases that match TRBD1. J was trimmed by 2 bases and V by 5 bases; bases with no gene match: 6. The CDR3 consists of 17 residues. The DNA for the CDR3 is TGTGCCAGCAGTCCTGGACAGGGGGAGCCTGGGGCCAACGTCCTGACTTTC. Translation gives CASSPGQGEPGANVLTF.

This chain connects TRBV5-4 to TRBJ2-4, with TRBD2 as a possible D gene (6 bases). The V and J ends lost 0 bases and 6 bases respectively, with 10 bases between them. The CDR3 covers 14 residues. Germline loops: CDR1 SGHNT, CDR2 YYREEE (reference sequence). The CDR3 sequence: CASSLAGVVNIQYF. The CDR3 DNA reads as TGTGCCAGCAGCTTGGCGGGAGTAGTAAACATTCAGTACTTC.

This clonotype was counted a few times. The chain is built from TRBV20-1 and TRBJ1-1, with D hard to call. CDR1 is DFQATT, CDR2 SNEGSKA, per germline (reference sequence). This CDR3 has 10 amino acids. The ends were cut back, 6 bases at V and 3 bases at J, with 5 bases in the middle. In DNA, the CDR3 is TGCAGTGCACGCTACACTGAAGCTTTCTTT. It specifies CSARYTEAFF.

This clonotype was detected a few times. V usage is TRBV29-1 and J usage is TRBJ2-2, with D uncertain. The CDR3 spans 12 residues. Germline V gene data show CDR1 as SQVTM and CDR2 as ANQGSEA. V lost 7 bases and J 4 bases, leaving 10 bases between the germline ends. This chain's CDR3 is CSAGLVTGELFF. In DNA, the CDR3 is TGCAGCGCGGGCCTGGTCACCGGGGAGCTGTTTTTT.

This chain uses TRBV25-1 with TRBJ2-1; the match to TRBD1 covers 8 bases. V shed 9 bases and J 2 bases; nucleotides not matched to a gene: 12. The CDR3 consists of 16 residues. Looked up from germline, CDR1 is MGHDK and CDR2 is SYGVNS. CDR3 sequence: CASADRGLSTYNEQFF. CDR3 coding DNA: TGTGCCAGTGCTGACAGGGGTTTATCCACCTACAATGAGCAGTTCTTC.

This clonotype was counted between two and nine times. This chain joins TRBV28 and TRBJ2-5; D assignment may be TRBD1 or TRBD2 (5 bases each). V was cut by 3 bases and J by 4 bases, with 15 bases left in between. The CDR3 is 15 amino acids. CDR1 MDHEN and CDR2 SYDVKM come from the germline V gene. The CDR3 reads CASSFGALRRETQYF. CDR3 in DNA: TGTGCCAGCAGTTTCGGGGCACTTCGGCGAGAGACCCAGTACTTC.

This clonotype was picked up a small number of times. The CDR3 sequence: CSVEEAGNYGYTF. Here the CDR3 DNA reads TGCAGCGTTGAAGAGGCAGGGAACTATGGCTACACCTTC. The gene calls are TRBV29-1 and TRBJ1-2; perhaps TRBD1 as D (5 bases). Trimming took off 0 bases at V and 2 bases at J, with 7 bases between the two ends. Germline V CDR1 and CDR2: SQVTM, ANQGSEA. The length of the CDR3 is 13 residues.

This clonotype was seen only a few times. This chain connects TRBV7-9 to TRBJ1-4; perhaps TRBD1 as D (6 bases). V was cut by 5 bases and J by 6 bases, with 22 bases left in between. The CDR3 has 17 residues. CDR1 is SEHNR and CDR2 is FQNEAQ in the germline V gene (reference sequence). The chain's CDR3 is CASSPPPGQTFYEKLFF. The DNA of the CDR3 is TGTGCCAGCAGCCCCCCCCCCGGACAGACCTTTTATGAAAAACTGTTTTTT.

The chain carries TRBV5-8 and TRBJ2-3, with TRBD2 matching over 7 bases. Trimming took 4 bases from V and 2 from J; bases not matched to a gene: 10. The CDR3 totals 16 residues. CDR1 SGHTS and CDR2 YDEGEE come from the germline V gene. The CDR3 nucleotides are TGTGCCAGCAGCGGCCTTCGGGCGGGGGACACAGATACGCAGTATTTT. Translated: CASSGLRAGDTDTQYF.

This chain links TRBV20-1 with TRBJ2-1, with 7 bases fitting TRBD1. Per germline, CDR1 DFQATT and CDR2 SNEGSKA (reference sequence). V trimming: 6 bases; J trimming: 6 bases; junction bases outside the gene matches: 8. The CDR3 runs 13 residues. CDR3 residues: CSARPGQVNEQFF. Written as DNA, the CDR3 is TGCAGTGCCCGCCCCGGACAGGTCAATGAGCAGTTCTTC.

The rearrangement joins TRBV30 to TRBJ1-2; D remains unclear. Germline V gene data show CDR1 as GTSNPN and CDR2 as SVGIG (reference sequence). This CDR3 is 14 amino acids long. V gave up 2 bases and J gave up 5 bases, with 15 bases separating them. The chain's CDR3 is CAWSLAVMTYGYTF. The CDR3 bases are TGTGCCTGGAGTCTCGCAGTGATGACTTATGGCTACACCTTC.

The chain combines TRBV7-8 with TRBJ2-2; possibly TRBD1 for D (5 bases). Germline V lookup: CDR1 SGHVS, CDR2 FQNEAQ. The CDR3 covers 16 residues. Trimming removed 3 bases at V and 3 bases at J, with 14 bases between. The CDR3 region is CASSFDTGPDTGELFF. CDR3 nucleotide sequence: TGTGCCAGCAGCTTCGACACAGGCCCCGACACCGGGGAGCTGTTTTTT.

V gene TRBV5-1 combines with J gene TRBJ2-3; 8 nucleotides line up with TRBD2. Germline V gene data show CDR1 as SGHRS and CDR2 as YFSETQ. The CDR3 is 15 residues long. Trimming took 0 bases from V and 3 from J; bases not matched to a gene: 3. DNA of the CDR3: TGCGCCAGCAGCTTGGGAGCGGGAGATACAGATACGCAGTATTTT. It encodes CASSLGAGDTDTQYF.

In its sample, this clonotype was seen a few times. V usage is TRBV20-1 and J usage is TRBJ2-1; D remains ambiguous. CDR3 length: 11 residues. The V gene lost 4 bases and the J gene lost 2 bases, with 3 bases spanning the gap. Germline CDR1 DFQATT, CDR2 SNEGSKA (reference sequence). The DNA for the CDR3 is TGCAGTGCTACTACCTACAATGAGCAGTTCTTC. Translated: CSATTYNEQFF.

The table lists this clonotype with a few counts. The V and J genes are TRBV12-3 or TRBV12-4 and TRBJ2-1; TRBD1 is a possible D gene (6 bases). This CDR3 is 15 amino acids long. V dropped 7 bases and J dropped 0 bases, with 13 bases sitting between them. Here the CDR3 DNA reads TGTGCCAGCACCCACCGGGACAACTCCTACAATGAGCAGTTCTTC. It specifies CASTHRDNSYNEQFF.

On this clonotype: Germline is not matched at one junction end, which may reflect a read error. CDR3 sequence (DNA): TGTGCCATCAGTTACCCAGGGGGCACTGAAGCTTTCTTT. Residues: CAISYPGGTEAFF. The gene calls are TRBV6-5 and TRBJ1-1; 7 bases are shared with TRBD1. The CDR3 sequence is 13 residues long. CDR1 is MNHEY and CDR2 is SVGAGI in the germline V gene.

This clonotype was detected only a few times. The V and J genes are TRBV4-2 and TRBJ1-3, with D unclear. Germline lookup yields CDR1 LGHNA and CDR2 YNFKEQ. The CDR3 totals 15 residues. V was clipped by 0 bases and J by 3 bases, with 9 bases between them. CDR3 region: CASSQDSAGGNTIYF. The CDR3 DNA reads TGTGCCAGCAGCCAAGATTCTGCAGGTGGAAACACCATATATTTT.

The chain is built from TRBV20-1 and TRBJ1-2; 7 bases align to TRBD1. Germline lookup yields CDR1 DFQATT and CDR2 SNEGSKA (reference sequence). Trimming at V came to 5 bases and at J to 6 bases, leaving 9 bases not matched to a gene. CDR3 length: 13 amino acids. The CDR3 reads CSAPREGAHGYTF. The CDR3 DNA is TGCAGTGCTCCCCGGGAGGGGGCGCATGGCTACACCTTC.

The chain couples TRBV5-1 to TRBJ2-1; 10 nucleotides line up with TRBD2. Germline trimming cut 7 bases from V and 8 bases from J; bases unmatched to any gene: 9. CDR1 and CDR2 (germline): SGHRS, YFSETQ. The CDR3 totals 14 residues. For the CDR3, the DNA is TGCGCCAGCGCCGCTAGCGGGAGTTTGGATGAGCAGTTCTTC. This gives the protein CASAASGSLDEQFF.

This clonotype showed up just a few times. The chain recombines TRBV5-1 with TRBJ1-5, with D possibly TRBD1 on 5 matching bases. The germline gives CDR1 SGHRS, CDR2 YFSETQ. The CDR3 spans 14 residues. Deletions cut 0 bases from V and 7 bases from J, with 11 bases between. The chain's CDR3 is CASSLGDSQQPQHF. The CDR3 DNA sequence: TGCGCCAGCAGCTTGGGTGACAGCCAACAGCCCCAGCATTTT.

This clonotype came up a few times. V and J are TRBV12-3 or TRBV12-4 and TRBJ1-1, with 8 bases lining up with TRBD1. The CDR3 extends over 14 amino acids. Trimming took 3 bases from V and 4 from J; bases not matched to a gene: 4. CDR3 residues: CASSLTGEGTEAFF. CDR3 sequence (DNA): TGTGCCAGCAGTTTGACAGGGGAAGGCACTGAAGCTTTCTTT.

This clonotype turned up a few times. The chain has TRBV5-1 and TRBJ2-5; the match to TRBD2 covers 13 bases. Germline loops: CDR1 SGHRS, CDR2 YFSETQ. Germline trimming cut 4 bases from V and 1 base from J; bases unmatched to any gene: 4. CDR3 length: 16 amino acids. This chain's CDR3 is CASSSGLAGAQETQYF. CDR3 DNA: TGCGCCAGCAGCAGTGGACTAGCGGGGGCCCAAGAGACCCAGTACTTC. The whole variable domain, filled in from reference TRBV5-1 and TRBJ2-5, reads KAGVTQTPRYLIKTRGQQVTLSCSPISGHRSVSWYQQTPGQGLQFLFEYFSETQRNKGNFPGRFSGRQFSNSRSEMNVSTLELGDSALYLCASSSGLAGAQETQYFGPGTRLLVL.

This chain joins TRBV10-3 and TRBJ2-5, with 12 bases aligning to TRBD2. From germline, CDR1 is ENHRY and CDR2 SYGVKD. V shed 2 bases and J 0 bases; nucleotides not matched to a gene: 4. This CDR3 is built from 17 residues. The CDR3 bases are TGTGCCATCAGTGAGACCGCTAGCGGGAGGGACCAAGAGACCCAGTACTTC. It is translated as CAISETASGRDQETQYF.

The J gene is TRBJ1-4, the V gene TRBV11-2; D is undetermined. CDR1 is SGHAT, CDR2 FQNNGV, per germline. V dropped 7 bases and J dropped 5 bases, with 17 bases sitting between them. The CDR3 sequence is 15 residues long. The DNA for the CDR3 is TGTGCCAGCACCGAAACGGACGGCCGGAATGAAAAACTGTTTTTT. Translating gives CASTETDGRNEKLFF.